This record looks at one T cell receptor beta chain sequence and its context. Its specificity is not known. Via template switching, UMIs carrying a 6-nucleotide sample barcode were introduced. Reprocessing the 5' RACE reads, TCRdb reports a single entry for every CDR3 protein and omits DNA. This specimen shows about 380,000 distinct CDR3 sequences; the ten leading clones hold approximately 2.8%. The data originate from a study of monozygotic twins with inflammatory bowel disease. Study-level points and caveats: Differences in immunosuppressive treatment may have been a source of added variability in patient repertoires. In these data, no single strong IBD-associated signal or clonotype received support.

Sample: blood. The origin of this receptor is a human donor with ulcerative colitis or Crohn's disease, or a healthy co-twin of an affected twin (not recorded which).

This CDR3 is CASSSGGTAGGELFF. The J gene is TRBJ2-2, the V gene TRBV4-3; the TCRdb D gene call, TRBD2, has no DNA to confirm it. The CDR3 contains 15 residues. In germline, CDR1 is LGHNA, CDR2 YSLEER.